The source of this TCR beta chain is a study of cytomegalovirus exposure and HLA in healthy donors. Across the whole study: Around 89 million unique TCRs from HLA-typed donors made up an early data release.

Germline CDR1 and CDR2: LGHNA and YSLEER. This CDR3 region has 14 residues. V was pared by 3 bases and J by 2 bases, with 11 bases between. This clone was observed a handful of times. Its antigen remains unknown. Study-wide findings and caveats: Association of a missense DCLRE1C variant with TCR beta V- and J-gene trimming was reported in a later analysis. Reports indicated that the classifier achieved high specificity and sensitivity in diagnosing cytomegalovirus status.

The PCR contained 60 Vbeta and 13 Jbeta primers. Generated by immunoSEQ multiplex PCR, the TCRdb table keeps only in-frame clones and is missing some. The sample lists roughly 100,000 clones; approximately 16% were seen once. The material sequenced was PBMCs. The V and J genes are TRBV4-3 and TRBJ2-7, with D possibly matching TRBD1 (5 bases). The TCR was taken from a female donor in good health and CMV-seronegative. CDR3 DNA sequence: TGCGCCAGCAGCCAGATAAGGGGTCCCTACGAGCAGTACTTC. Translation: CASSQIRGPYEQYF.